This T cell receptor beta chain was observed in a study of identical twins. Trimming at V came to 5 bases and at J to 9 bases, leaving 16 bases not matched to a gene. Germline assignment: CDR1 MNHEY and CDR2 SVGEGT. The CDR3 contains 15 residues. TCRdb redid the calling of the 5' RACE reads with MiXCR, one entry per CDR3 protein. The sample holds 240,000 or so distinct CDR3 sequences, over 9.5% seen once. The specimen sequenced was memory T cells sorted from blood. The J gene is TRBJ2-7, the V gene TRBV6-2 or TRBV6-3, with 7 bases matching TRBD1. The source is a man in his fifties in good health. The CDR3 nucleotides are TGTGCCAGCAGTCAACCCCGGGACAGACGTCTAGGGCAGTACTTC. Its protein product is CASSQPRDRRLGQYF.